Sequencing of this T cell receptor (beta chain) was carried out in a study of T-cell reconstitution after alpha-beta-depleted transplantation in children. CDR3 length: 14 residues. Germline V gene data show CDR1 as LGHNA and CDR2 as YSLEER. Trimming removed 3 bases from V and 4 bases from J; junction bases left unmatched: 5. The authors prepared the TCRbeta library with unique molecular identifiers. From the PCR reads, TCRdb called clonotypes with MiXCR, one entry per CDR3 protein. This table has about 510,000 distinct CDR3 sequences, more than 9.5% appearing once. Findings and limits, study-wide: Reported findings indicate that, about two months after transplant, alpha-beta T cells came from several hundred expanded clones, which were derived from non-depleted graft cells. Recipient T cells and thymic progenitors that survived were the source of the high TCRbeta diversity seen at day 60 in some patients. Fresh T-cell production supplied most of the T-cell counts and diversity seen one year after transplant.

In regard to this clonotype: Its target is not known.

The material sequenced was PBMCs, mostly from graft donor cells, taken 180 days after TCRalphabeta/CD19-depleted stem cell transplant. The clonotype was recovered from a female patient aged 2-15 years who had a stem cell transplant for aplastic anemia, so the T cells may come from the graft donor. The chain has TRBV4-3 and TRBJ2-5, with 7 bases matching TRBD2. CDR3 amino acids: CASSQGGSLETQYF. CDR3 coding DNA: TGCGCCAGCAGCCAGGGAGGGAGCCTAGAGACCCAGTACTTC.